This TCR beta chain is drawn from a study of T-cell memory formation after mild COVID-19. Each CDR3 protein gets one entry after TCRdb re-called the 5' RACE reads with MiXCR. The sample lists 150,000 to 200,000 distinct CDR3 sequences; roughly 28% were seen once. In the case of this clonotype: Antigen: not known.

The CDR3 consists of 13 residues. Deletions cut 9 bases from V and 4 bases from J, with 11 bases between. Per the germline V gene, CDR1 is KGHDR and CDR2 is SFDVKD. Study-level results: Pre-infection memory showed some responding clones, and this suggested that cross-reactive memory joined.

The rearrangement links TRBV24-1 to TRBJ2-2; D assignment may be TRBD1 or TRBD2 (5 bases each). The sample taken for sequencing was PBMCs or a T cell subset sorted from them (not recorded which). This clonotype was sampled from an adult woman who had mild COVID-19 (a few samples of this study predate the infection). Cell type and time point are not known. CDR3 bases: TGTGCCACCTCCTGGGGGTTCACCGGGGAGCTGTTTTTT. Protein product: CATSWGFTGELFF.